These 16 T cell receptor beta chains share one sample of origin, sequenced in a study of regulatory T cells in long-lasting Graves disease. Time point denoted: newly diagnosed GD, antithyroid drugs for less than 3 months. RNA from PBMCs was the source of the TCR library. For TCR beta, libraries came from iRepertoire HTBI primers and Arm-PCR of CDR3 regions. Using its own MiXCR run on the multiplex PCR reads, TCRdb lists one record per CDR3 protein. Of about 560,000 distinct CDR3 sequences listed, about 16% were seen once; the top ten hold 9.5% to 15%. These same data were also listed under a study on T cells in Graves' hyperthyroidism and ophthalmopathy.

This sample comprised peripheral blood mononuclear cells (PBMCs), obtained at new diagnosis, from a patient treated with antithyroid drugs. These receptor sequences come from a man aged 18 to 30 with Graves disease.

This clonotype was found many times. The V call is TRBV20-1, the J call TRBJ1-1; D is ambiguous. This CDR3 contains 13 residues. Germline V gives CDR1 DFQATT, CDR2 SNEGSKA (reference sequence). V lost 4 bases and J 3 bases, leaving 12 bases between the germline ends. CDR3 nucleotides: TGCAGTGCTATGGGCACTGAGGACACTGAAGCTTTCTTT. Translation gives CSAMGTEDTEAFF.

This clonotype has only a few counts. This rearrangement joins TRBV4-2 to TRBJ2-5; D not certain. The CDR3 covers 15 residues. V dropped 0 bases and J dropped 5 bases, with 13 bases sitting between them. CDR1 and CDR2 (germline): LGHNA, YNFKEQ. The CDR3 protein is CASSQELSRRETQYF. The CDR3 DNA reads as TGTGCCAGCAGCCAAGAACTCAGCCGGCGGGAGACCCAGTACTTC.

This clonotype was detected many times. The CDR3 DNA sequence: TGCAGTGCTAGCGTCCCGACGATTAATGAGCAGTTCTTC. Amino acids: CSASVPTINEQFF. The chain joins TRBV20-1 to TRBJ2-1, with D unresolved. The germline gives CDR1 DFQATT, CDR2 SNEGSKA (reference sequence). The CDR3 extends over 13 amino acids. With 3 bases removed from V and 7 bases from J, the gap between germline ends came to 13 bases.

This clonotype was recorded at least ten times. The J gene is TRBJ2-2, the V gene TRBV18; D gene uncertain. There are 13 residues in the CDR3. CDR1 is KGHSH, CDR2 LQKENI, per germline. V shed 0 bases and J shed 2 bases, with 1 base lying between them. The chain's CDR3 is CASSPPNTGELFF. In nucleotides, the CDR3 is TGTGCCAGCTCACCACCTAACACCGGGGAGCTGTTTTTT.

The sample holds many counts of this clonotype. This chain joins TRBV6-2 or TRBV6-3 and TRBJ1-1; no clear D gene. The CDR3 has 17 amino acids. V lost 4 bases and J 1 base, leaving 19 bases between the germline ends. CDR1 MNHEY and CDR2 SVGEGT come from the germline V gene. The DNA for the CDR3 is TGTGCCAGCAGTTCGCTCTCGGTTCGGAGACGGAACACTGAAGCTTTCTTT. It translates to CASSSLSVRRRNTEAFF.

This clonotype was counted only a few times. This chain uses TRBV3-1 with TRBJ2-3; D remains ambiguous. Trimming cost V 0 bases and J 4 bases, with 11 bases left between them. Germline CDR1 reads LGHDT; CDR2 reads YNNKEL (reference sequence). The CDR3 covers 15 residues. CDR3 DNA sequence: TGTGCCAGCAGCCAAGAATCCGAAGGAGCAGATACGCAGTATTTT. This translates into CASSQESEGADTQYF.

The chain is built from TRBV28 and TRBJ2-7; a weak D match, TRBD2 (5 bases). This CDR3 is 16 amino acids long. Germline V gene sequence: CDR1 MDHEN, CDR2 SYDVKM. Trimming took 6 bases from V and 2 from J, leaving 20 bases between them. The CDR3 region is CASSSDRTPRAYEQYF. CDR3 bases: TGTGCCAGCAGCTCAGACCGGACTCCGAGGGCCTACGAGCAGTACTTC.

This clonotype was recorded at least ten times. The rearrangement joins TRBV16 to TRBJ1-1; D remains unclear. The CDR3 runs to 14 residues. The V and J ends lost 0 bases and 0 bases respectively, with 5 bases between them. Germline V gene data show CDR1 as KGHSY and CDR2 as FQNENV. CDR3 protein: CASSQSGMNTEAFF. The CDR3 DNA follows: TGTGCCAGCAGCCAATCCGGCATGAACACTGAAGCTTTCTTT.

V gene TRBV20-1 combines with J gene TRBJ1-2; TRBD1 matches 8 bases. From germline, CDR1 is DFQATT and CDR2 SNEGSKA (reference sequence). V shed 5 bases and J 4 bases; nucleotides not matched to a gene: 6. The length of the CDR3 is 13 residues. For the CDR3, the DNA is TGCAGTGCTCCCAGGGGGCTCGGCTATGGCTACACCTTC. Translating gives CSAPRGLGYGYTF.

This clonotype was seen a single time. The junction shows a germline mismatch at one end, possibly a read error. This chain uses TRBV30 with TRBJ2-7; tentatively, D is TRBD1 (5 bases). CDR1 is GTSNPN, CDR2 SVGIG, per germline (reference sequence). This CDR3 region has 13 residues. DNA of the CDR3: TGTGCCTGGAGCCCAGGGTTCTACGACGAGCAGTGCTTC. Residues: CAWSPGFYDEQCF.

In this sample, this clonotype turned up a few times. V and J are TRBV10-3 and TRBJ2-2; D gene ambiguous. This CDR3 is 13 amino acids long. V was shortened by 7 bases and J by 1 base, with 7 bases between the two germline ends. The germline V gene encodes CDR1 ENHRY and CDR2 SYGVKD. DNA of the CDR3: TGTGCCATCAAGGCTGAGAACACCGGGGAGCTGTTTTTT. This translates into CAIKAENTGELFF.

This clonotype turned up a few times. This chain uses TRBV7-2 with TRBJ2-3, with D possibly matching TRBD2 (7 bases). CDR1 and CDR2 from the germline V gene are SGHTA and FQGNSA. V was pared by 5 bases and J by 0 bases, with 18 bases between. There are 17 residues in the CDR3. CDR3 nucleotide sequence: TGTGCCAGCAGCGTAACGGCGGGGGCCGCTAGCACAGATACGCAGTATTTT. Translation gives CASSVTAGAASTDTQYF.

This clonotype was seen a few times. This CDR3 reads CASSPIGREDGTQYF. The DNA for the CDR3 is TGCGCCAGCAGCCCTATCGGGCGGGAGGACGGGACCCAGTACTTC. The V and J genes are TRBV5-1 and TRBJ2-5, with 8 bases aligning to TRBD2. There are 15 residues in the CDR3. The V segment lost 4 bases and the J segment 7 bases; nucleotides outside the gene matches: 12. CDR1 SGHRS and CDR2 YFSETQ come from the germline V gene. Drawing the rest from reference TRBV5-1 and TRBJ2-5, the complete variable domain is KAGVTQTPRYLIKTRGQQVTLSCSPISGHRSVSWYQQTPGQGLQFLFEYFSETQRNKGNFPGRFSGRQFSNSRSEMNVSTLELGDSALYLCASSPIGREDGTQYFGPGTRLLVL.

This clonotype was found many times. CDR3 region: CASSLDRDEKETQYF. CDR3 bases: TGTGCCAGCAGCCTCGACCGGGACGAAAAAGAGACCCAGTACTTC. The chain is built from TRBV5-6 and TRBJ2-5; D is tentatively TRBD1 or TRBD2 (5 bases each). This CDR3 is built from 15 residues. Germline V CDR1 and CDR2: SGHDT, YYEEEE. V was clipped by 4 bases and J by 3 bases, with 16 bases between them.

There are many counts of this clonotype. The V and J genes are TRBV5-1 and TRBJ2-1; the match to TRBD2 covers 9 bases. V was pared by 6 bases and J by 16 bases, with 14 bases of the junction left unmatched. The CDR3 has 13 amino acids. The V gene's germline CDR1 is SGHRS and CDR2 YFSETQ. CDR3 nucleotides: TGCGCCAGCACCCGGCAGGGTGCGGGAGGGGGATTCTTC. Its protein product is CASTRQGAGGGFF.

About this clonotype itself: This clone may be a read error of a much larger clone one base away. This CDR3 fails to terminate in the conserved phenylalanine or tryptophan, so it likely reflects a read error. The V and J genes are TRBV28 and TRBJ2-2; D is unclear. V lost 7 bases to trimming and J lost 5 bases, with 14 bases between them. There are 14 residues in the CDR3. Looked up from germline, CDR1 is MDHEN and CDR2 is SYDVKM. The CDR3 DNA reads TGTGCCAGCATTTCTCAGCAGAATACCGGGGAGCTGTTTTCT. Amino acids: CASISQQNTGELFS.